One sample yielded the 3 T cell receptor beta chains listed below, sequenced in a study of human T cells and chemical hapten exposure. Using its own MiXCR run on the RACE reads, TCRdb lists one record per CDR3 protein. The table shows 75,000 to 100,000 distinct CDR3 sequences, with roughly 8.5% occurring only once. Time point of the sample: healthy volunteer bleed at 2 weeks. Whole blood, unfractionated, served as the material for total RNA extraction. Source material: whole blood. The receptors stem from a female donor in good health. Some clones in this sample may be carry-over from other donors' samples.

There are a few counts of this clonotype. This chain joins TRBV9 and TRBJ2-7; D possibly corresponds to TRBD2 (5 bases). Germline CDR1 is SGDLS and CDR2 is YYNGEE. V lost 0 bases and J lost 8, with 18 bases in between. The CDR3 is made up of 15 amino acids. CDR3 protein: CASSVEASSPTQQYF. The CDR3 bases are TGTGCCAGCAGCGTAGAGGCTAGCAGCCCTACCCAGCAGTACTTC.

CDR3 region: CSVERGLEGDTQYF. In DNA, the CDR3 is TGCAGCGTTGAAAGAGGACTAGAGGGAGATACGCAGTATTTT. This chain joins TRBV29-1 and TRBJ2-3; the match to TRBD2 covers 7 bases. With V trimmed by 2 bases and J by 5 bases, 7 bases remained unmatched. Germline CDR1 and CDR2: SQVTM and ANQGSEA. The CDR3 runs 14 residues.

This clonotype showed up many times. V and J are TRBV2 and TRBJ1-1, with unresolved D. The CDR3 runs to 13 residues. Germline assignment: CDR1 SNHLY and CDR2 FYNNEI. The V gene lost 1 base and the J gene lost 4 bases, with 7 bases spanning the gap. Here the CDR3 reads CASSEGGITEAFF. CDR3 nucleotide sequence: TGTGCCAGCAGTGAAGGAGGGATCACTGAAGCTTTCTTT.